One and the same sample provided the 6 T cell receptor beta chains below, sequenced in a study of blood T cell repertoires in COVID-19 (dated by TCRdb to 2018 to 2020). Library preparation employed the immunoSEQ multiplex PCR assay. TCRdb re-hosts the immuneACCESS table, in-frame sequences only. Its copies lack some clones; in the studies checked, an unresolved V gene accounts for under half of them, and the cause for the rest is not known. Across this sample there are 150,000 to 200,000 clones, with 82% seen only once. Of the sample, about 10% falls within the top ten clones. Sequencing was done on a sample of PBMCs or T cells enriched from blood (not recorded which). The receptors were gathered from a man aged 40-50 years who had recovered from COVID-19.

This chain joins TRBV6-2 or TRBV6-3 and TRBJ2-7; 8 nucleotides match TRBD2. Germline CDR1 is MNHEY and CDR2 is SVGEGT. With 2 bases clipped from V and 2 bases from J, the junction kept 14 bases outside the gene matches. The CDR3 spans 18 residues. The CDR3 nucleotides read TGTGCCAGCAGTTACAGAAGGGAAGCTAGCGGGCTCACCTACGAGCAGTACGTC. This translates into CASSYRREASGLTYEQYV.

This sequence joins TRBV5-4 and TRBJ2-7, with 8 bases that match TRBD1. This CDR3 spans 14 amino acids. Losses at the gene ends were 4 bases for V and 0 bases for J; bases not matched to a gene: 3. Germline V gives CDR1 SGHNT, CDR2 YYREEE (reference sequence). CDR3 DNA: TGTGCCAGCAGCAAAGGACAGGGCTCCTACGAGCAGTACGTC. Its protein is CASSKGQGSYEQYV.

The chain links TRBV7-8 to TRBJ2-1; D may be TRBD1 (5 bases). Trimming shortened V by 5 bases and J by 0 bases, and 14 bases separated the two germline ends. The CDR3 runs to 16 residues. CDR1 and CDR2 (germline): SGHVS, FQNEAQ. In DNA, the CDR3 is TGTGCCAGCAGCCTCGTGGGGCGGAGCTCCTACAATGAGCAGTTCTTC. This translates into CASSLVGRSSYNEQFF.

This clone was counted only a few times. The chain employs TRBV2 and TRBJ2-5, with a weak D call TRBD2 (5 bases). The germline V and J ends were trimmed by 4 bases and 5 bases, with 11 bases remaining between them. Germline V gene sequence: CDR1 SNHLY, CDR2 FYNNEI. This CDR3 spans 13 amino acids. The CDR3 nucleotides are TGTGCCAGCAGTGTGAGGGAGATGGAGACCCAGTACTTC. This encodes CASSVREMETQYF.

V and J are TRBV4-2 and TRBJ2-1; 7 nucleotides match TRBD2. Losses at the gene ends were 1 base for V and 4 bases for J; bases not matched to a gene: 1. CDR3 length: 14 residues. Germline V gene data show CDR1 as LGHNA and CDR2 as YNFKEQ. The CDR3 nucleotides read TGTGCCAGCAGCCAAGCGGGAGGTTACAATGAGCAGTTCTTC. As protein: CASSQAGGYNEQFF.

The chain has TRBV28 and TRBJ2-5; D is uncertain. V was pared by 4 bases and J by 5 bases, with 5 bases between. Germline lookup yields CDR1 MDHEN and CDR2 SYDVKM. The CDR3 loop spans 11 amino acids. CDR3 loop: CASSSEETQYF. DNA for the CDR3: TGTGCCAGCAGTTCTGAGGAGACCCAGTACTTC.